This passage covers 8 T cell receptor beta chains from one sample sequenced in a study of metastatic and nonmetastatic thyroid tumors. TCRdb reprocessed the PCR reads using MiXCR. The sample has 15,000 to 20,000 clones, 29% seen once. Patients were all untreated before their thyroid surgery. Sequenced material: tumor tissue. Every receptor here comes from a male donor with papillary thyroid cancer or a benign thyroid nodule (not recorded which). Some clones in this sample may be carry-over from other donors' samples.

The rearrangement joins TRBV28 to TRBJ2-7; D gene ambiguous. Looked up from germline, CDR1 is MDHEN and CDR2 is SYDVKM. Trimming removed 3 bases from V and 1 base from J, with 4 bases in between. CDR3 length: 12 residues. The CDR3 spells CASSFQSYEQYF. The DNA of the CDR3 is TGTGCCAGCAGTTTCCAATCCTACGAGCAGTACTTC. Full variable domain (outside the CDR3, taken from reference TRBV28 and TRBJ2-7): DVKVTQSSRYLVKRTGEKVFLECVQDMDHENMFWYRQDPGLGLRLIYFSYDVKMKEKGDIPEGYSVSREKKERFSLILESASTNQTSMYLCASSFQSYEQYFGPGTRLTVT.

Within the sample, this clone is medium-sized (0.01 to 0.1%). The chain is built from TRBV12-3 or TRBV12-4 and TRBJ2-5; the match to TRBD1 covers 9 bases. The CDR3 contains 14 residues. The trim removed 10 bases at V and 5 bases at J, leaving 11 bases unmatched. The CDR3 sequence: CAIRPTGGGETQYF. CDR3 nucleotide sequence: TGTGCCATCCGACCGACAGGGGGAGGGGAGACCCAGTACTTC.

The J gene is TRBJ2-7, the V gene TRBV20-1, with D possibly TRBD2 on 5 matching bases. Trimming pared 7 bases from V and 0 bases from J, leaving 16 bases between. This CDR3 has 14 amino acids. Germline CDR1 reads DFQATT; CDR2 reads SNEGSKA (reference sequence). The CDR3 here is CSVRKRSSSYEQYF. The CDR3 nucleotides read TGCAGTGTCCGAAAGCGGTCGAGCTCCTACGAGCAGTACTTC.

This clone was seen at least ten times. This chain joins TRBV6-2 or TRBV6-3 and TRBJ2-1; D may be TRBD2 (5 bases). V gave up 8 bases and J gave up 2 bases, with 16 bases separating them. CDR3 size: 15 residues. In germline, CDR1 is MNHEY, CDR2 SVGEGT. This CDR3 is CASRVAGNAYNEQFF. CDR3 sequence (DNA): TGTGCCAGCCGGGTGGCCGGGAATGCCTACAATGAGCAGTTCTTC.

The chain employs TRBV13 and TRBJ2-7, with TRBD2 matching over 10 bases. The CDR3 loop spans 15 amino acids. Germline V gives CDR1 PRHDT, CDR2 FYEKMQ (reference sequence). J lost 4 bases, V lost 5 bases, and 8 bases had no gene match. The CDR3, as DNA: TGTGCCAGCAGCGGACGGACTAGCGGATATTACGAGCAGTACTTC. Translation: CASSGRTSGYYEQYF.

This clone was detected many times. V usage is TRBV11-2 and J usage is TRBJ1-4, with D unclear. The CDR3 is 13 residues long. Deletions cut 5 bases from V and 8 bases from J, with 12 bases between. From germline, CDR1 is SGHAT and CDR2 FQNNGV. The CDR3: CASSNRMGEKLFF. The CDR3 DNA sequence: TGTGCCAGCAGCAATCGGATGGGCGAAAAACTGTTTTTT. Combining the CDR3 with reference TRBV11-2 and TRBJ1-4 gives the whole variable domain EAGVAQSPRYKIIEKRQSVAFWCNPISGHATLYWYQQILGQGPKLLIQFQNNGVVDDSQLPKDRFSAERLKGVDSTLKIQPAKLEDSAVYLCASSNRMGEKLFFGSGTQLSVL.

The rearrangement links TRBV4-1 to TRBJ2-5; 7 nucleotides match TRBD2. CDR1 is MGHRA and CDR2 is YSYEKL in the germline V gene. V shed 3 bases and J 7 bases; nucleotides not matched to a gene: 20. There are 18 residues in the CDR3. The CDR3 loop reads CASSQQELAKRDAGTQYF. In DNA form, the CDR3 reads TGCGCCAGCAGCCAGCAAGAGCTGGCGAAGCGGGATGCAGGGACCCAGTACTTC.

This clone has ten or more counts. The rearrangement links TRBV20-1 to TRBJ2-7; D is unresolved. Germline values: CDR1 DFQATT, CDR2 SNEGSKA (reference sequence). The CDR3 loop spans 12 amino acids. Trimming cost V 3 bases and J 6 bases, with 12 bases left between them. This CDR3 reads CSASSRFAEQYF. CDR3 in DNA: TGCAGTGCTAGTAGTAGGTTCGCCGAGCAGTACTTC.